The clone carrying this T cell receptor beta chain turned up a few times. Antigen specificity is unknown. The data are from a study of graft-versus-host responses after intestinal transplantation. General study points: GvH clones surfaced in recipient marrow, some emerging earlier in ileum or blood.

The assay was immunoSEQ multiplex PCR, and TCRdb's table has in-frame clones only and misses some. Among 49,000 or so clones listed, approximately 92% were seen once. With 1 base clipped from V and 2 bases from J, the junction kept 2 bases outside the gene matches. The germline gives CDR1 LGHNA, CDR2 YNFKEQ. The CDR3 has 15 residues. The chain joins TRBV4-2 to TRBJ2-3; TRBD2 matches at 8 bases. This clonotype was sampled from a human patient who received an intestinal transplant, so some T cells may come from the graft donor. The material sequenced was PBMCs, taken 750 to 850 days after a first intestinal transplant, on the day of a second. The CDR3 DNA reads TGTGCCAGCAGCCAAGCGGGGGGGCCCACAGATACGCAGTATTTT. Translation gives CASSQAGGPTDTQYF.